This T cell receptor (beta chain) was found in a study of OX40 agonist ivuxolimab in advanced cancers. Study context: Dosing consisted of intravenous ivuxolimab at 0.01 to 10 mg/kg every 2 weeks. Under the entry rules, prior anti-PD-1, anti-PD-L1 or anti-CTLA-4 therapy was allowed, and roughly 43% had some. Whole-study findings and limits: Antigen specificity of clonally expanded peripheral T cells was not established.

The data were produced by immunoSEQ multiplex PCR, yet TCRdb's version contains in-frame clones alone and is incomplete. The top ten hold roughly 3% of the sample, which has around 70,000 clones, around nine tenths seen once. In regard to this clone: The antigen is unknown.

The CDR3 sequence is 13 residues long. With 0 bases removed from V and 2 bases from J, the gap between germline ends came to 2 bases. In germline, CDR1 is LNHNV, CDR2 YYDKDF (reference sequence). This rearrangement joins TRBV15 to TRBJ1-3; D call uncertain. The origin of this receptor is an adult with an advanced solid tumor such as melanoma, head and neck, liver or kidney cancer. Sequencing was performed on CD4+ or CD8+ T cells sorted from blood, taken in a trial of the OX40 agonist ivuxolimab. The CDR3 sequence: CATSRDAGNTIYF. The CDR3 DNA sequence: TGTGCCACCAGCAGAGATGCTGGAAACACCATATATTTT. Variable domain in full (rest from reference TRBV15 and TRBJ1-3): DAMVIQNPRYQVTQFGKPVTLSCSQTLNHNVMYWYQQKSSQAPKLLFHYYDKDFNNEADTPDNFQSRRPNTSFCFLDIRSPGLGDTAMYLCATSRDAGNTIYFGEGSWLTVV.